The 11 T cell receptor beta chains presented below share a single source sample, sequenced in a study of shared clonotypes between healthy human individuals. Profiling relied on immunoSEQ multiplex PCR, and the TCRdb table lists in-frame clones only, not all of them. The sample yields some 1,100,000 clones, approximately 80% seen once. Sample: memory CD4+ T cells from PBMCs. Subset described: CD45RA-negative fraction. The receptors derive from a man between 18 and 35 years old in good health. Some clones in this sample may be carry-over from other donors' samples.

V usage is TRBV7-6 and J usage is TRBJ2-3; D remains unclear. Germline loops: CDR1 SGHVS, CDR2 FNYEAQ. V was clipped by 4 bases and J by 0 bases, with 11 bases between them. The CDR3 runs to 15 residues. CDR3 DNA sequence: TGTGCCAGCAGCTCGTCGCGTAGTAGCACAGATACGCAGTATTTT. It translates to CASSSSRSSTDTQYF.

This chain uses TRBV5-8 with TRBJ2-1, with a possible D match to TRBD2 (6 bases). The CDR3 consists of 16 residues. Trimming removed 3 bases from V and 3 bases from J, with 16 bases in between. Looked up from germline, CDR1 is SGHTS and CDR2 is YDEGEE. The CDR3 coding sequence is TGTGCCAGCAGCTCCCAACGGGGGAGTGTCTACAATGAGCAGTTCTTC. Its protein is CASSSQRGSVYNEQFF. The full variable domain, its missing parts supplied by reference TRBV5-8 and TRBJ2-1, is EAGVTQSPTHLIKTRGQQATLRCSPISGHTSVYWYQQALGLGLQFLLWYDEGEERNRGNFPPRFSGRQFPNYSSELNVNALELEDSALYLCASSSQRGSVYNEQFFGPGTRLTVL.

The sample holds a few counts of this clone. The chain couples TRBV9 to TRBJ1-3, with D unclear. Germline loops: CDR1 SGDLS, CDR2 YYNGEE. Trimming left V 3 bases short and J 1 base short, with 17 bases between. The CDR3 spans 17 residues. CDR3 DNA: TGTGCCAGCAGCGCCCACCCTTGGGGAATGTCTGGAAACACCATATATTTT. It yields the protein CASSAHPWGMSGNTIYF.

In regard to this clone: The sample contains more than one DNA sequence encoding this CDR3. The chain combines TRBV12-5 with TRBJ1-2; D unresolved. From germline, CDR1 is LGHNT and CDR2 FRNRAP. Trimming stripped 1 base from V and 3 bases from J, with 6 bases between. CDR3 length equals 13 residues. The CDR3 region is CASGLDGYYGYTF. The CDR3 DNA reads TGTGCTAGTGGTTTGGACGGATACTATGGCTACACCTTC.

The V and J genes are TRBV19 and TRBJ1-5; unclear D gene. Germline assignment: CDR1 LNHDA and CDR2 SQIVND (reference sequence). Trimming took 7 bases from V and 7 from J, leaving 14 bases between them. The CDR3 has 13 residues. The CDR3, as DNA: TGTGCCAGTAATAGAAGGGAGGAGCAGCCCCAGCATTTT. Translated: CASNRREEQPQHF.

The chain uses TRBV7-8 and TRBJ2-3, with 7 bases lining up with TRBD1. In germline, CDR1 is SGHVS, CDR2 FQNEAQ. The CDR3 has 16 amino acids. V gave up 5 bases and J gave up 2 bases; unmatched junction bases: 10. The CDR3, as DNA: TGTGCCAGCAGCCCTTTGGCTAGGGGGCACACAGATACGCAGTATTTT. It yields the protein CASSPLARGHTDTQYF. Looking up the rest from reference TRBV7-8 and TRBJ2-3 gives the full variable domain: GAGVSQSPRYKVAKRGQDVALRCDPISGHVSLFWYQQALGQGPEFLTYFQNEAQLDKSGLPSDRFFAERPEGSVSTLKIQRTQQEDSAVYLCASSPLARGHTDTQYFGPGTRLTVL.

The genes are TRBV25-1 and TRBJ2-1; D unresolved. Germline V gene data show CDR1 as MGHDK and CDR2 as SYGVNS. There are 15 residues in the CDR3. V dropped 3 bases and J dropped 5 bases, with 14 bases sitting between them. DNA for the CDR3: TGTGCCAGCAGTGAGCGCCTCACGGCGGACAATGAGCAGTTCTTC. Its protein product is CASSERLTADNEQFF.

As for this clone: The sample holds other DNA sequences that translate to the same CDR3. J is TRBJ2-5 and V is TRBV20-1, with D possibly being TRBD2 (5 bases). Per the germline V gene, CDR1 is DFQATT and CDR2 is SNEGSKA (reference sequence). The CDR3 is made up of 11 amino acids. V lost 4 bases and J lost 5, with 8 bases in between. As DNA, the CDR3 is TGCAGTGCTATCCGCGGGGAGACCCAGTACTTC. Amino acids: CSAIRGETQYF.

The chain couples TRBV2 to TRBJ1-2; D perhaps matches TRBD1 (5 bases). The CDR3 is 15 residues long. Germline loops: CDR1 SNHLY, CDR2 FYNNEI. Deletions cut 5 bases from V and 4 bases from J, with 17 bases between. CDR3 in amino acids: CASSPNQGALYGYTF. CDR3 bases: TGTGCCAGCAGTCCAAATCAGGGAGCCCTCTATGGCTACACCTTC. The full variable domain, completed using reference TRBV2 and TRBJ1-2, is EPEVTQTPSHQVTQMGQEVILRCVPISNHLYFYWYRQILGQKVEFLVSFYNNEISEKSEIFDDQFSVERPDGSNFTLKIRSTKLEDSAMYFCASSPNQGALYGYTFGSGTRLTVV.

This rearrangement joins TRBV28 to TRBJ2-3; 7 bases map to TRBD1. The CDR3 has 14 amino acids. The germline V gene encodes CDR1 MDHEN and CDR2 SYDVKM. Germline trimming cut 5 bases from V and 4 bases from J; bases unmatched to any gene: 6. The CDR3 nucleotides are TGTGCCAGCAGTGTAGCTCAGGGGGCAGATACGCAGTATTTT. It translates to CASSVAQGADTQYF. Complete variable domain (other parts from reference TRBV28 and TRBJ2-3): DVKVTQSSRYLVKRTGEKVFLECVQDMDHENMFWYRQDPGLGLRLIYFSYDVKMKEKGDIPEGYSVSREKKERFSLILESASTNQTSMYLCASSVAQGADTQYFGPGTRLTVL.

CDR3 bases: TGTGCCAGCTCACCATCCGGGACAGGGGGCTGGACTGAAGCTTTCTTT. Protein product: CASSPSGTGGWTEAFF. V and J are TRBV18 and TRBJ1-1; TRBD1 agrees at 12 bases. This CDR3 contains 16 residues. V was pared by 2 bases and J by 5 bases, with 6 bases of the junction left unmatched. Germline CDR1 is KGHSH and CDR2 is LQKENI. Using reference TRBV18 and TRBJ1-1 for the parts outside the CDR3, the full variable domain is NAGVMQNPRHLVRRRGQEARLRCSPMKGHSHVYWYRQLPEEGLKFMVYLQKENIIDESGMPKERFSAEFPKEGPSILRIQQVVRGDSAAYFCASSPSGTGGWTEAFFGQGTRLTVV.